The clone carrying this TCR beta chain has a single count. In the PCR, 60 Vbeta and 13 Jbeta primers were used. This table comes from immunoSEQ multiplex PCR, and its TCRdb copy is limited to in-frame clones, with some not included. The sample holds around 91,000 clones, roughly 80% seen once. The sample belongs to a study of cytomegalovirus exposure and HLA in healthy donors. Germline lookup yields CDR1 SGHNT and CDR2 YYREEE (reference sequence). The V segment lost 7 bases and the J segment 4 bases; nucleotides outside the gene matches: 5. This CDR3 comprises 14 residues. Sequences were obtained from PBMCs. V gene TRBV5-4 combines with J gene TRBJ2-1; TRBD2 aligns across 10 bases. This receptor was identified in a man between 18 and 35 years old in good health and CMV-seronegative. The CDR3: CASPGTSVYNEQFF. The CDR3, as DNA: TGTGCCAGCCCCGGGACTAGCGTATACAATGAGCAGTTCTTC.